What follows is one TCR beta chain and its context. Its antigen is currently unknown. Lesional scalp punch biopsies and peripheral blood came from alopecia areata patients. Cell sorting on a FACSAria was used to separate CD4+ and CD8+ T cells from the PBMCs. Extraction of RNA preceded its reverse transcription into cDNA, which served as the sequencing template. The repertoire was sequenced with immunoSEQ multiplex PCR; TCRdb's copy has only in-frame clones and lacks some. The sample contains 200,000 to 250,000 clones, roughly two thirds of which appear only once. Germline CDR1 and CDR2: SQVTM and ANQGSEA. The ends were cut back, 4 bases at V and 0 bases at J, with 9 bases in the middle. The CDR3 is 13 residues long. This entry belongs to a study of CD8+ T cells in alopecia areata. Across the whole study: Tofacitinib was taken orally by treated patients, and the dose was 5 to 10 mg twice daily.

Study-wide points: With patients, TCR sharing proved less clear than in mice, a difference possibly related to HLA.

Sequencing used CD4+ T cells sorted from blood, obtained at week 0. This rearrangement joins TRBV29-1 to TRBJ1-1; the D gene is possibly TRBD1 (6 bases). This TCR derives from a human donor with alopecia areata. The CDR3 here is CSVAGVMNTEAFF. CDR3 coding DNA: TGCAGCGTTGCAGGGGTAATGAACACTGAAGCTTTCTTT.